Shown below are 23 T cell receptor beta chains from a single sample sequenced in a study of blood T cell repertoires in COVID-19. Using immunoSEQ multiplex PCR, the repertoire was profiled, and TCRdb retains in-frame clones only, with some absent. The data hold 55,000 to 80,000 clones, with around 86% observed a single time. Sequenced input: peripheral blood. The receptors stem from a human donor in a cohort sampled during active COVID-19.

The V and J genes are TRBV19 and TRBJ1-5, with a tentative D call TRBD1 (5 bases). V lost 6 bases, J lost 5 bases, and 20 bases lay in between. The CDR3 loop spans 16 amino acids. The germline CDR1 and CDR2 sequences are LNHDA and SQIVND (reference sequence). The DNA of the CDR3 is TGTGCCAGTAGGGGACTGGGGTGGGGGGAATATCAGCCCCAGCATTTT. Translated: CASRGLGWGEYQPQHF.

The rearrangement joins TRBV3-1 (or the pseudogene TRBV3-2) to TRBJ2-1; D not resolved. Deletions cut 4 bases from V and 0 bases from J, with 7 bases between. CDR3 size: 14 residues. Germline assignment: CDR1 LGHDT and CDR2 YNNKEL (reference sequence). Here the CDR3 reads CASSPRFSYNEQFF. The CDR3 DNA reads TGTGCCAGCAGCCCTCGGTTCTCCTACAATGAGCAGTTCTTC.

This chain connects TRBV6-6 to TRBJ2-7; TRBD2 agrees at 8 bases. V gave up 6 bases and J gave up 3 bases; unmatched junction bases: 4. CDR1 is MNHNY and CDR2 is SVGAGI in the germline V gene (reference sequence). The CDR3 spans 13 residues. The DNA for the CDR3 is TGTGCCAGCAGCCGTCGGGGGGGCTACGAGCAGTACTTC. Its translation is CASSRRGGYEQYF.

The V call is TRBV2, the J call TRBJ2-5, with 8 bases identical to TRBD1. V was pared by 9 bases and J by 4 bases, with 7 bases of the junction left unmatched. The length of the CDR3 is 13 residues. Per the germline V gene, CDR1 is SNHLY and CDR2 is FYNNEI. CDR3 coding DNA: TGTGCCAGGACAGGGGACGTCCTAGAGACCCAGTACTTC. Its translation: CARTGDVLETQYF.

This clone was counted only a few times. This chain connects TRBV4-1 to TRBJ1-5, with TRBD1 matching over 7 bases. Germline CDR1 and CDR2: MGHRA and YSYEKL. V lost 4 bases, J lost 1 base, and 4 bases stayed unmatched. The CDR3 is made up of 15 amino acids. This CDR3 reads CASSPPTGSNQPQHF. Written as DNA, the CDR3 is TGCGCCAGCAGCCCCCCGACAGGGAGCAATCAGCCCCAGCATTTT.

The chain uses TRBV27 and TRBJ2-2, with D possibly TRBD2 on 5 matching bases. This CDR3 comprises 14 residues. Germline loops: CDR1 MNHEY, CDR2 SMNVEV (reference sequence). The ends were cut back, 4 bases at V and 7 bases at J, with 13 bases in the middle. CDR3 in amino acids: CASSSPPGNGELFF. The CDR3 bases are TGTGCCAGCAGTTCCCCCCCGGGGAACGGGGAGCTGTTTTTT.

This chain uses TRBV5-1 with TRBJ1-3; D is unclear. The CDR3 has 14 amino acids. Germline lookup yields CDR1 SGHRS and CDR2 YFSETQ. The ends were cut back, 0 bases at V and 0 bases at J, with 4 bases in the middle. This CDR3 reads CASSLGGSGNTIYF. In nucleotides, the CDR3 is TGCGCCAGCAGCTTGGGAGGCTCTGGAAACACCATATATTTT.

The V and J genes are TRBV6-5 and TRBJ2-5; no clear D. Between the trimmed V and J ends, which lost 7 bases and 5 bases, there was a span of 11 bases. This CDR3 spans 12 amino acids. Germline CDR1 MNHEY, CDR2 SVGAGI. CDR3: CASKEYVETQYF. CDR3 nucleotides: TGTGCCAGCAAGGAGTATGTGGAGACCCAGTACTTC.

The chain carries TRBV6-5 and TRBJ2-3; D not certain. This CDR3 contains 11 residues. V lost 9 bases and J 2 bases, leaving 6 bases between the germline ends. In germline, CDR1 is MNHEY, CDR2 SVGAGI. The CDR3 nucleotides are TGTGCCAGTAGACTCACAGATACGCAGTATTTT. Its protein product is CASRLTDTQYF.

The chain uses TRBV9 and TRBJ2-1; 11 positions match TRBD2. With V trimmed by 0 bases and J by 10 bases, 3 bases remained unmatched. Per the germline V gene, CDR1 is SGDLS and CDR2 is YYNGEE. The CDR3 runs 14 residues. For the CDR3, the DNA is TGTGCCAGCAGCGTAGGACTAGCGGGGAAAGAGCAGTTCTTC. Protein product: CASSVGLAGKEQFF.

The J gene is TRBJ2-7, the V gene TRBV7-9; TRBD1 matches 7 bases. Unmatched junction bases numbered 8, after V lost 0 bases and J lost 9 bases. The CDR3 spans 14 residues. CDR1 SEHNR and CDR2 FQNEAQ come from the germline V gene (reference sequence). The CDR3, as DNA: TGTGCCAGCAGCTTAGCGCTGGGGACAGCGGCGCAGTACTTC. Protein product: CASSLALGTAAQYF.

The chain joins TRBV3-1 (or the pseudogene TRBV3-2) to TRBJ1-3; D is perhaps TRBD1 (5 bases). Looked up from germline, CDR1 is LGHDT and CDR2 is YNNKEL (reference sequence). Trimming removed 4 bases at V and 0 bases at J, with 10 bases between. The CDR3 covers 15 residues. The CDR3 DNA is TGTGCCAGCAGCCTTCCGGACAACTCTGGAAACACCATATATTTT. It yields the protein CASSLPDNSGNTIYF.

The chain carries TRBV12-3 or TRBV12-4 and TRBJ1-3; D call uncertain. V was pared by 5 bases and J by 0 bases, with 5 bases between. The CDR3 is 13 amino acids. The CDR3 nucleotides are TGTGCCAGCAGTACTAGCTCTGGAAACACCATATATTTT. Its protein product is CASSTSSGNTIYF.

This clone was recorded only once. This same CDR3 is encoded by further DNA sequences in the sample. In nucleotides, the CDR3 is TGTGCCAGCAGCCAAGATCTCAGCAATCAGCCCCAGCATTTT. The encoded protein is CASSQDLSNQPQHF. This chain joins TRBV3-1 (or the pseudogene TRBV3-2) and TRBJ1-5; D ambiguous. CDR3 size: 14 residues. The V end was cut by 0 bases, the J end by 1 base, with 4 bases between. Germline-derived CDR1 and CDR2 are LGHDT and YNNKEL (reference sequence).

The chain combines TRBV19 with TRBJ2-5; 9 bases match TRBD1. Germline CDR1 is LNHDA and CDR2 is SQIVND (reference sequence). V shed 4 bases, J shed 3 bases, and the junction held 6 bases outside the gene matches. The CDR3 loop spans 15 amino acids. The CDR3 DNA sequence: TGTGCCAGTAGTAACCCGGGACAGGGAGAAGAGACCCAGTACTTC. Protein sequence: CASSNPGQGEETQYF.

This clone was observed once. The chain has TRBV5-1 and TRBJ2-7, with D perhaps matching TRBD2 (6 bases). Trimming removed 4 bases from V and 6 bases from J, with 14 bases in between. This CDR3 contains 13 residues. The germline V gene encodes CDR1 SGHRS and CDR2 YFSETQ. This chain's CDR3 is CASSLGSVREQYF. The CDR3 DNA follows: TGCGCCAGCAGCCTCGGGAGTGTTCGCGAGCAGTACTTC.

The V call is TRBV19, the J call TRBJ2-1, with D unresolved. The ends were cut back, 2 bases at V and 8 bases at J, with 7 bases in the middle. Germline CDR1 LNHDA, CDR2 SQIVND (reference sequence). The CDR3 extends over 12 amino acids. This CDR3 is CASSITRYEQFF. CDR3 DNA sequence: TGTGCCAGTAGTATAACCCGGTATGAGCAGTTCTTC. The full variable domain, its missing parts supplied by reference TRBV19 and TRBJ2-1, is DGGITQSPKYLFRKEGQNVTLSCEQNLNHDAMYWYRQDPGQGLRLIYYSQIVNDFQKGDIAEGYSVSREKKESFPLTVTSAQKNPTAFYLCASSITRYEQFFGPGTRLTVL.

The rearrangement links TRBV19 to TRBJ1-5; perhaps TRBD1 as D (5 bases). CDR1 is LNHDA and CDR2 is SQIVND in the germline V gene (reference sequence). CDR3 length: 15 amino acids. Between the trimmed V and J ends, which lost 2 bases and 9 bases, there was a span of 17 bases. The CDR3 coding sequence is TGTGCCAGTAGTATATCAGGGTCCCCCACTTGGCCCCAGCATTTT. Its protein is CASSISGSPTWPQHF.

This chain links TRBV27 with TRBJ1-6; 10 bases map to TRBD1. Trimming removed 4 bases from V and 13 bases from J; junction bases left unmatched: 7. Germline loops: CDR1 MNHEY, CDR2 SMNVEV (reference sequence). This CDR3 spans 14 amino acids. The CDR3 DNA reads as TGTGCCAGCAGTTCCCGGGACAGGGGAAATCCCCTCCACTTT. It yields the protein CASSSRDRGNPLHF.

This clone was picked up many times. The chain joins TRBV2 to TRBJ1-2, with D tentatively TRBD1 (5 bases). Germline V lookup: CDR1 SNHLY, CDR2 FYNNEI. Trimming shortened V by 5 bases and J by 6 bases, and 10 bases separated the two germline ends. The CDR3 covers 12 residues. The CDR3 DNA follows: TGTGCCAGCAGTCCGACAGTCCATGGCTACACCTTC. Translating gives CASSPTVHGYTF.

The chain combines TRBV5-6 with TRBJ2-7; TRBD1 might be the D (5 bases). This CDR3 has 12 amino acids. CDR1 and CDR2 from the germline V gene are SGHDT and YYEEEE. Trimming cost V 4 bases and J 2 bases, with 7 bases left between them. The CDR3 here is CASSGAAYEQYV. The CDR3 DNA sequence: TGTGCCAGCAGCGGGGCGGCCTACGAGCAGTACGTC.

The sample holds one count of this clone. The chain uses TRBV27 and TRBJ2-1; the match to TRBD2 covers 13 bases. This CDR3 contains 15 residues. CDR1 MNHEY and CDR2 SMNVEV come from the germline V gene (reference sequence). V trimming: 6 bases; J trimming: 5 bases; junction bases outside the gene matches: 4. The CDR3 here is CASSRLAGGNNEQFF. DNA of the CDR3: TGTGCCAGCAGCCGACTAGCGGGGGGTAACAATGAGCAGTTCTTC.

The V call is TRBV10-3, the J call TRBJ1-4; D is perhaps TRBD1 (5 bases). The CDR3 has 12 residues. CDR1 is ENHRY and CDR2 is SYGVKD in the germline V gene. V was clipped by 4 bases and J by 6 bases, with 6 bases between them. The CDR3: CAISGGDEKLFF. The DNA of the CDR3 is TGTGCCATCAGTGGGGGGGATGAAAAACTGTTTTTT.